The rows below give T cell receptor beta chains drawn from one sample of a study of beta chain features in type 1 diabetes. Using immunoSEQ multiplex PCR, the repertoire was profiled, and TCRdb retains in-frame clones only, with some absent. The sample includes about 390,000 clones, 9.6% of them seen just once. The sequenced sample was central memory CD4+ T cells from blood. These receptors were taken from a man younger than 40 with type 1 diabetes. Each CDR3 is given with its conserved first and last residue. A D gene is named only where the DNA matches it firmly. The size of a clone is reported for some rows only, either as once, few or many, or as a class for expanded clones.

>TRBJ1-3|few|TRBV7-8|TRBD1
CASSPGQQNTIYF
TGTGCCAGCAGCCCGGGACAGCAAAACACCATATATTTT
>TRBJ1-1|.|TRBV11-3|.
CASSPGVDTEAFF
TGTGCCAGCAGTCCCGGGGTGGACACTGAAGCTTTCTTT
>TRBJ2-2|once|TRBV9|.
CASSYAEQGGELFF
TGTGCCAGCAGTTACGCGGAGCAGGGCGGGGAGCTGTTTTTT
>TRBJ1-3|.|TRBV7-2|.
CASSLVPGLRQATIYF
TGTGCCAGCAGCTTAGTTCCAGGCTTGCGTCAAGCCACCATATATTTT
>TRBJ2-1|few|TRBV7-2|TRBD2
CASSILAGRGTGEQFF
TGTGCCAGCAGCATACTAGCGGGAAGGGGAACGGGGGAGCAGTTCTTC
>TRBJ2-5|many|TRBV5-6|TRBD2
CASSLGGGQETQYF
TGTGCCAGCAGCCTGGGCGGGGGCCAAGAGACCCAGTACTTC
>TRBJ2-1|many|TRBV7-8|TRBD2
CASSLDRLAGINEQFF
TGTGCCAGCAGCTTGGATCGACTAGCGGGAATAAATGAGCAGTTCTTC
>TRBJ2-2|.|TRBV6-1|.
CASSEGGTGELFF
TGTGCCAGCAGTGAGGGGGGCACCGGGGAGCTGTTTTTT
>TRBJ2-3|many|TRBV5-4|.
CASSPGPTDTQYF
TGTGCCAGCAGCCCGGGACCGACAGATACGCAGTATTTT
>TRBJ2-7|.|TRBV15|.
CATSAGSSYEQYF
TGTGCCACCAGCGCTGGTAGCTCCTACGAGCAGTACTTC
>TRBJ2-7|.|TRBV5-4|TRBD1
CASSFGQESYYGQYF
TGTGCCAGCAGCTTCGGACAGGAATCTTACTACGGGCAGTACTTC
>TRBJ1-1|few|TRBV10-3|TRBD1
CAISEGTGEAFF
TGTGCCATCAGTGAGGGGACAGGGGAAGCTTTCTTT
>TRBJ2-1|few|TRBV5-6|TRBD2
CASSPLGLAGSVNEQFF
TGTGCCAGCAGCCCGCTGGGACTAGCGGGAAGTGTTAATGAGCAGTTCTTC
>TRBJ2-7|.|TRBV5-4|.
CASSLAASDGDEQYF
TGTGCCAGCAGCTTGGCGGCTAGCGACGGGGATGAGCAGTACTTC
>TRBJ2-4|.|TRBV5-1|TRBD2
CASSLATSGGNIQYF
TGCGCCAGCAGCTTGGCTACTAGCGGCGGGAACATTCAGTACTTC
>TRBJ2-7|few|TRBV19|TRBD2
CASSIATSGSYEQYF
TGTGCCAGTAGTATCGCTACTAGCGGCTCCTACGAGCAGTACTTC
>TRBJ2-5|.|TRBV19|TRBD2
CASSLGLAGVGETQYF
TGTGCCAGTAGCCTGGGGCTAGCGGGAGTCGGGGAGACCCAGTACTTC
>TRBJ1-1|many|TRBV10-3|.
CAITTQVNTEAFF
TGTGCCATCACCACACAGGTGAACACTGAAGCTTTCTTT
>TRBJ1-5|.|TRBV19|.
CASSIGQLNQPQHF
TGTGCCAGTAGTATAGGACAGCTCAATCAGCCCCAGCATTTT
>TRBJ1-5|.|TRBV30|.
CAWSDTGNQPQHF
TGTGCCTGGAGTGACACGGGCAATCAGCCCCAGCATTTT
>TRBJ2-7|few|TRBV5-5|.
CASSLAQGPFYEQYF
TGTGCCAGCAGCTTGGCCCAGGGGCCCTTTTATGAGCAGTACTTC
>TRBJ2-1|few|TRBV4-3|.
CASSQVGGGNEQFF
TGCGCCAGCAGCCAAGTGGGAGGCGGCAATGAGCAGTTCTTC
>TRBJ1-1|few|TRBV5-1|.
CASSLKAGVEAFF
TGCGCCAGCAGCTTGAAGGCAGGGGTTGAAGCTTTCTTT
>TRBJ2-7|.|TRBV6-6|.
CASSYSPRYYEQYF
TGTGCCAGCAGTTACTCCCCCCGGTACTACGAGCAGTACTTC
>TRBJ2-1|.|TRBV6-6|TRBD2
CASRSGTTRGNEQFF
TGTGCCAGCAGGTCCGGGACTACAAGGGGCAATGAGCAGTTCTTC
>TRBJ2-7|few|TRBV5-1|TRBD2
CASSENSGSGLYEQYF
TGCGCCAGCAGCGAAAATAGCGGGAGCGGTCTATACGAGCAGTACTTC
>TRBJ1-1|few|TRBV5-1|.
CASSIGTGNTEAFF
TGCGCCAGCAGCATAGGGACTGGTAACACTGAAGCTTTCTTT
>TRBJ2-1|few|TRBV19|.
CASIRWNEQFF
TGTGCCAGTATTAGATGGAATGAGCAGTTCTTC
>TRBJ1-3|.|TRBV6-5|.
CASSPSGNTIYF
TGTGCCAGCAGTCCGTCGGGGAACACCATATATTTT
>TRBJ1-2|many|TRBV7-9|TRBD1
CASSSQGDYGYTF
TGTGCCAGCAGCTCCCAGGGGGACTATGGCTACACCTTC
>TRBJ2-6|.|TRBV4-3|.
CASSERAVGFSGANVLTF
TGCGCCAGCAGCGAGAGGGCGGTCGGTTTCTCTGGGGCCAACGTCCTGACTTTC
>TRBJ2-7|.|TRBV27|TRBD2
CASSLLPGLAREQYF
TGTGCCAGCAGTTTATTGCCGGGACTAGCGCGTGAGCAGTACTTC
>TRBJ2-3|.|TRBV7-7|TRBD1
CASSQGQGRTDTQYF
TGTGCTAGCAGTCAAGGACAGGGTAGAACAGATACGCAGTATTTT
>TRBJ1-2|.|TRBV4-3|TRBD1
CASSQVGTANYGYTF
TGCGCCAGCAGCCAAGTAGGGACAGCAAACTATGGCTACACCTTC
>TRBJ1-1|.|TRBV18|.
CASSPTENTEAFF
TGTGCCAGCTCACCGACAGAGAACACTGAAGCTTTCTTT
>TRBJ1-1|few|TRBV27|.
CASRGDERLGESPEAFF
TGTGCCAGCAGAGGGGACGAGCGCCTCGGAGAAAGCCCTGAAGCTTTCTTT
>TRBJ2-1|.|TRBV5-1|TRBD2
CASSLVSGSSYNEQFF
TGCGCCAGCAGCTTGGTTAGCGGGAGTTCCTACAATGAGCAGTTCTTC
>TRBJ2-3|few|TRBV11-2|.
CASSFGRFTDTQYF
TGTGCCAGCAGCTTCGGGCGCTTCACAGATACGCAGTATTTT
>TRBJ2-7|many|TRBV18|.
CASSPGGRSYEQYF
TGTGCCAGCTCACCTGGGGGTCGGTCCTACGAGCAGTACTTC
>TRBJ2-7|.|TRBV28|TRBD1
CASSLWGQGAYEQYF
TGTGCCAGCAGTTTGTGGGGACAGGGGGCGTACGAGCAGTACTTC